This entry lists 24 T cell receptor beta chains sequenced from one sample in a study of vaccination and CD4 T cells after COVID-19. At the Johns Hopkins FTIC core, DNA taken from cultured CD4+ T cells was sequenced by way of the Oncomine TCR Beta short-read assay. TCRdb re-called the PCR reads through MiXCR, storing one row per CDR3 protein. This sample has thousands of distinct CDR3 sequences, with under 75% found just once. The treatment denotes: roughly ten-day PBMC culture with coronavirus spike peptide pools or control peptides (ViraFEST assay). No antigen is known for these receptors. This specimen consisted of cultured CD4+ T cells from blood, obtained after SARS-CoV-2 vaccination. The receptors derive from a human donor with COVID-19.

J is TRBJ1-2 and V is TRBV6-2 or TRBV6-3; D might be TRBD1 (5 bases). The CDR3 runs to 13 residues. V lost 7 bases and J 8 bases, leaving 17 bases between the germline ends. Germline V gene sequence: CDR1 MNHEY, CDR2 SVGEGT. The CDR3 loop reads CASTYNRGDGYTF. The CDR3 DNA reads as TGTGCCAGCACCTATAATCGGGGGGACGGCTACACCTTC.

CDR3 in DNA: TGTGCCAGCAATCCGGGACAGGGAAGGTTCGGTGGGGAAGCTTTCTTT. Protein sequence: CASNPGQGRFGGEAFF. J is TRBJ1-1 and V is TRBV6-2 or TRBV6-3; 9 positions agree with TRBD1. J lost 8 bases, V lost 7 bases, and 17 bases had no gene match. CDR3 length: 16 amino acids. Germline CDR1 reads MNHEY; CDR2 reads SVGEGT.

CDR3 DNA: TGCAGTGCTAAGGGTATGGGCATTCAGCCCCAGCATTTT. It specifies CSAKGMGIQPQHF. The chain employs TRBV20-1 and TRBJ1-5, with D unclear. Germline CDR1 is DFQATT and CDR2 is SNEGSKA (reference sequence). The CDR3 is 13 residues long. The V and J ends lost 4 bases and 6 bases respectively, with 13 bases between them.

The V call is TRBV24-1, the J call TRBJ1-5; unclear D gene. CDR3 length: 14 amino acids. Germline assignment: CDR1 KGHDR and CDR2 SFDVKD. Deletions cut 9 bases from V and 2 bases from J, with 13 bases between. The CDR3 nucleotides are TGTGCCACCGCCGCGGGGAAGGGCAATCAGCCCCAGCATTTT. Protein product: CATAAGKGNQPQHF.

This clonotype was seen a single time. V usage is TRBV7-2 and J usage is TRBJ2-4, with TRBD2 matching over 11 bases. CDR3 length: 19 residues. Looked up from germline, CDR1 is SGHTA and CDR2 is FQGNSA. J lost 0 bases, V lost 5 bases, and 12 bases had no gene match. CDR3 sequence: CASSGSGGGPLLAKNIQYF. The CDR3 DNA sequence: TGTGCCAGCAGCGGTAGCGGGGGGGGGCCCCTATTAGCCAAAAACATTCAGTACTTC. The variable domain in full, with the rest retrieved from reference TRBV7-2 and TRBJ2-4, is GAGVSQSPSNKVTEKGKDVELRCDPISGHTALYWYRQSLGQGLEFLIYFQGNSAPDKSGLPSDRFSAERTGGSVSTLTIQRTQQEDSAVYLCASSGSGGGPLLAKNIQYFGAGTRLSVL.

By share, this clonotype counts as large. This rearrangement joins TRBV6-1 to TRBJ1-5, with D possibly matching TRBD1 (5 bases). From germline, CDR1 is MNHNS and CDR2 SASEGT. Trimming cost V 6 bases and J 0 bases, with 12 bases left between them. This CDR3 is 15 amino acids long. Written as DNA, the CDR3 is TGTGCCAGCAGGGGAGGGGATTATAGCAATCAGCCCCAGCATTTT. Translation: CASRGGDYSNQPQHF.

The chain combines TRBV30 with TRBJ2-2; the match to TRBD2 covers 7 bases. From germline, CDR1 is GTSNPN and CDR2 SVGIG (reference sequence). Unmatched junction bases numbered 8, after V lost 3 bases and J lost 4 bases. This CDR3 comprises 15 residues. CDR3 residues: CAWRMGGKGTGELFF. The CDR3 coding sequence is TGTGCCTGGAGAATGGGGGGGAAGGGCACCGGGGAGCTGTTTTTT.

The V call is TRBV19, the J call TRBJ2-5; 7 bases are shared with TRBD1. The germline gives CDR1 LNHDA, CDR2 SQIVND (reference sequence). The CDR3 is made up of 14 amino acids. Trimming at V came to 4 bases and at J to 1 base, leaving 3 bases not matched to a gene. In nucleotides, the CDR3 is TGTGCCAGTAGTACACGGACAGGCCAAGAGACCCAGTACTTC. Translation gives CASSTRTGQETQYF.

This clonotype is a singleton in its sample. The chain employs TRBV6-4 and TRBJ2-3; 11 positions match TRBD1. CDR1 MRHNA and CDR2 SNTAGT come from the germline V gene. This CDR3 contains 15 residues. V lost 0 bases and J lost 4; bases outside the gene matches: 0. CDR3 region: CASSDSGQGADTQYF. CDR3 nucleotides: TGTGCCAGCAGTGACTCGGGACAGGGGGCAGATACGCAGTATTTT.

This clonotype was seen only a few times. The chain carries TRBV20-1 and TRBJ1-1; D is possibly TRBD1 (5 bases). CDR3 length equals 14 residues. From germline, CDR1 is DFQATT and CDR2 SNEGSKA (reference sequence). The V gene lost 6 bases and the J gene lost 1 base, with 15 bases spanning the gap. Written as DNA, the CDR3 is TGCAGTGCCCCCAGGCCCGACAGGAACACTGAAGCTTTCTTT. Its translation: CSAPRPDRNTEAFF.

The chain is built from TRBV6-5 and TRBJ1-1; D gene ambiguous. V was pared by 0 bases and J by 5 bases, with 16 bases between. Per the germline V gene, CDR1 is MNHEY and CDR2 is SVGAGI. The CDR3 is 16 amino acids. The CDR3 DNA sequence: TGTGCCAGCAGTTACTCGACATCCGGACGGTTAACTGAAGCTTTCTTT. Amino acids: CASSYSTSGRLTEAFF.

V gene TRBV20-1 combines with J gene TRBJ1-2, with D unclear. V gave up 5 bases and J gave up 8 bases, with 12 bases separating them. The CDR3 totals 11 residues. Germline CDR1 reads DFQATT; CDR2 reads SNEGSKA (reference sequence). CDR3 sequence (DNA): TGCAGTGCTCAGCTCTATGGGGGCTACACCTTC. Its protein is CSAQLYGGYTF.

Relative to its sample, this clonotype is hyperexpanded. The chain recombines TRBV30 with TRBJ1-2; weak D call: TRBD1 (6 bases). V dropped 0 bases and J dropped 8 bases, with 16 bases sitting between them. Germline V CDR1 and CDR2: GTSNPN, SVGIG (reference sequence). CDR3 length: 14 amino acids. The DNA for the CDR3 is TGTGCCTGGAGTGTACGGGGGGCGCTACAAGGCTACACCTTC. Its translation is CAWSVRGALQGYTF.

This chain joins TRBV6-1 and TRBJ2-7; 11 bases agree with TRBD1. CDR3 length: 16 residues. V dropped 10 bases and J dropped 3; count of bases not matched to a gene: 14. Germline V gene data show CDR1 as MNHNS and CDR2 as SASEGT. The CDR3, as DNA: TGTGCCAACAGCTTCCTTTCGGGACAGGGGGGCTACGAGCAGTACTTC. Protein: CANSFLSGQGGYEQYF.

J is TRBJ1-1 and V is TRBV30; 9 bases map to TRBD1. Germline V gene data show CDR1 as GTSNPN and CDR2 as SVGIG (reference sequence). The CDR3 is 10 amino acids. The V gene end was trimmed by 5 bases and the J gene end by 10 bases; junction bases not matched to a gene: 2. CDR3 amino acids: CAWGQGRAFF. Here the CDR3 DNA reads TGTGCCTGGGGACAGGGGCGAGCTTTCTTT.

The J gene is TRBJ1-1, the V gene TRBV6-2 or TRBV6-3; D is perhaps TRBD1 (6 bases). V was trimmed by 7 bases and J by 1 base, leaving 10 bases between them. The CDR3 sequence is 13 residues long. Germline V CDR1 and CDR2: MNHEY, SVGEGT. For the CDR3, the DNA is TGTGCCAGCATCGGGGGCAGGAACACTGAAGCTTTCTTT. It is translated as CASIGGRNTEAFF.

The chain joins TRBV20-1 to TRBJ2-7; TRBD1 or TRBD2 may be the D gene (5 bases each). The CDR3 loop spans 14 amino acids. Trimming shortened V by 6 bases and J by 3 bases, and 18 bases separated the two germline ends. The germline gives CDR1 DFQATT, CDR2 SNEGSKA (reference sequence). CDR3: CSAGAAGNIYEQYF. CDR3 bases: TGCAGTGCCGGGGCCGCAGGGAACATCTACGAGCAGTACTTC.

This chain connects TRBV7-2 to TRBJ1-2, with a possible D match to TRBD1 (6 bases). CDR3 size: 17 residues. V was clipped by 2 bases and J by 8 bases, with 24 bases between them. In germline, CDR1 is SGHTA, CDR2 FQGNSA. The CDR3 DNA sequence: TGTGCCAGCAGCTTATTTGTTGGGACACGGTCTGGAGGAGGCTACACCTTC. Protein product: CASSLFVGTRSGGGYTF.

This clonotype was seen a single time. V is TRBV6-1 and J is TRBJ1-1, with a possible D match to TRBD1 (6 bases). Per germline, CDR1 MNHNS and CDR2 SASEGT. Trimming cost V 10 bases and J 5 bases, with 23 bases left between them. The CDR3 has 15 amino acids. The CDR3 protein is CATNPGGGLGTEAFF. The DNA of the CDR3 is TGTGCCACCAACCCTGGAGGGGGTTTGGGGACTGAAGCTTTCTTT.

This clonotype showed up just a few times. The CDR3 reads CASSSDRGETQYF. Written as DNA, the CDR3 is TGTGCCAGCAGCTCTGACAGGGGAGAGACCCAGTACTTC. The chain carries TRBV7-9 and TRBJ2-5; 8 positions agree with TRBD1. The CDR3 totals 13 residues. Germline CDR1 is SEHNR and CDR2 is FQNEAQ (reference sequence). V trimming: 4 bases; J trimming: 4 bases; junction bases outside the gene matches: 2.

This clonotype appeared a single time. The chain carries TRBV2 and TRBJ1-2; D unresolved. Germline V gene data show CDR1 as SNHLY and CDR2 as FYNNEI. Trimming took 6 bases from V and 6 from J, leaving 20 bases between them. This CDR3 has 15 amino acids. The CDR3 DNA reads TGTGCCAGCAGGGGGATGTCAGGCTTTTTGGATGGCTACACCTTC. Its translation is CASRGMSGFLDGYTF.

V is TRBV20-1 and J is TRBJ2-7, with TRBD1 matching over 8 bases. This CDR3 is 14 amino acids long. Trimming at V came to 3 bases and at J to 2 bases, leaving 6 bases not matched to a gene. Germline values: CDR1 DFQATT, CDR2 SNEGSKA (reference sequence). CDR3 residues: CSARSDRAAYEQYF. The CDR3 nucleotides are TGCAGTGCTAGGTCGGACAGGGCAGCCTACGAGCAGTACTTC.

This clonotype was seen only a few times. V usage is TRBV5-8 and J usage is TRBJ1-6; weak D call: TRBD1 (5 bases). Germline V gene lookup returns CDR1 SGHTS and CDR2 YDEGEE. This CDR3 contains 15 residues. V was shortened by 0 bases and J by 6 bases, with 10 bases between the two germline ends. The CDR3 sequence: CASSLGGRGNSPLHF. In nucleotides, the CDR3 is TGTGCCAGCAGCTTGGGAGGGAGGGGTAATTCACCCCTCCACTTT.

The chain is built from TRBV14 and TRBJ2-5; no firm D call. From germline, CDR1 is SGHDN and CDR2 FVKESK. Trimming left V 1 base short and J 1 base short, with 4 bases between. This CDR3 comprises 13 residues. This chain's CDR3 is CASSQGTQETQYF. For the CDR3, the DNA is TGTGCCAGCAGCCAAGGAACCCAAGAGACCCAGTACTTC.